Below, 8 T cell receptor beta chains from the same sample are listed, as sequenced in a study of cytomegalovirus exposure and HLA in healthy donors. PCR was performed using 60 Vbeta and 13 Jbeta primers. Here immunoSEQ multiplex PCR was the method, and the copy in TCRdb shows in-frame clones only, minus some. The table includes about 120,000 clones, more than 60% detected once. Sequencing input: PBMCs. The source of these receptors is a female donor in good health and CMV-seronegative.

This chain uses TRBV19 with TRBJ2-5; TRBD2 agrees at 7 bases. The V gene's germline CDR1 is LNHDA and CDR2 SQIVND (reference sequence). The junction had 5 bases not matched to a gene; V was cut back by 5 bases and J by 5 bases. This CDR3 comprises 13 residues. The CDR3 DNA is TGTGCCAGTAGTTTACTAGCGCGCGAGACCCAGTACTTC. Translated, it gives CASSLLARETQYF. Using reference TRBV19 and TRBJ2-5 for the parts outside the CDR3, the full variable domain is DGGITQSPKYLFRKEGQNVTLSCEQNLNHDAMYWYRQDPGQGLRLIYYSQIVNDFQKGDIAEGYSVSREKKESFPLTVTSAQKNPTAFYLCASSLLARETQYFGPGTRLLVL.

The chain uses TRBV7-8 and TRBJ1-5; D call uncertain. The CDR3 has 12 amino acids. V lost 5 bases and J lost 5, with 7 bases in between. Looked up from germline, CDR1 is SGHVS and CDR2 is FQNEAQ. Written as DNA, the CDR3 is TGTGCCAGCAGCCCAATAGATCAGCCCCAGCATTTT. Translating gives CASSPIDQPQHF.

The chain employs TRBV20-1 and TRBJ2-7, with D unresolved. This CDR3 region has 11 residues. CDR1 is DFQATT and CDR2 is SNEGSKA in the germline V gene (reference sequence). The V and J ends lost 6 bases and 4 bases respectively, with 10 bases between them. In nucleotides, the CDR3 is TGCAGTGCCCTTTTAGAGTACGAGCAGTACTTC. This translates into CSALLEYEQYF.

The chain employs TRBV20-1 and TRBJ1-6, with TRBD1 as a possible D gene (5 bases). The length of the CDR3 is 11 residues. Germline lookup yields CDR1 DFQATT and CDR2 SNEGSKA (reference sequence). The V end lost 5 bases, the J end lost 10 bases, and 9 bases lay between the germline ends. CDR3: CSAVQGSPLHF. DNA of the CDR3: TGCAGTGCTGTGCAGGGCTCACCCCTCCACTTT.

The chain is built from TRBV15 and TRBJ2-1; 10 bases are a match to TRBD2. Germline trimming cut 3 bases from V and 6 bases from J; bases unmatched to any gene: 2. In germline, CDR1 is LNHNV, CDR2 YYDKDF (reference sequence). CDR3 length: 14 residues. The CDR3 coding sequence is TGTGCCACCAGCAGTAGCGGGGGGAGCAATGAGCAGTTCTTC. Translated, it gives CATSSSGGSNEQFF.

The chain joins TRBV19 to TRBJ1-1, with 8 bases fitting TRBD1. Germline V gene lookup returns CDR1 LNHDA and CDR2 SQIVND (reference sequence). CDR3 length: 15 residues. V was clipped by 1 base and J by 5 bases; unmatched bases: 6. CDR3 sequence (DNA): TGTGCCAGTAGTATAGCCGGACAGGGTGGAACTGAAGCTTTCTTT. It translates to CASSIAGQGGTEAFF.

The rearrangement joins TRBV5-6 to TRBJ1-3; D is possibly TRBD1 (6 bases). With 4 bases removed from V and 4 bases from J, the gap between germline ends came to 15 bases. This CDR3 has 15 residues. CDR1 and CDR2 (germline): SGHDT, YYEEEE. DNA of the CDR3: TGTGCCAGCAGCAAAAGGGGACAAAGGGGAAACACCATATATTTT. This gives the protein CASSKRGQRGNTIYF.

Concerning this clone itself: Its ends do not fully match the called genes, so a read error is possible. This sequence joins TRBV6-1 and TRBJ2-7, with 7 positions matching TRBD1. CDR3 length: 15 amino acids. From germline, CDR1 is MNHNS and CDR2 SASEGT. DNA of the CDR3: TGTGCCACCAGTAAAGTGGGGACAGACTCCTACGAGCAGTACTTC. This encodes CATSKVGTDSYEQYF.